A single TCR beta chain is shown here with its context. In this sample, this clonotype turned up many times. Its antigen remains undetermined. Base qualities were left out, and no much larger clone turns up one base away. The data belong to a study of early T cells in non-severe SARS-CoV-2 infection (dated by TCRdb to the early 2020s). The study in broad terms: Because TCR sequencing was done on bulk RNA from unsorted whole blood, the alpha and beta chains could not be paired. General findings and caveats noted by the study authors: VDJdb matching was skewed toward anti-spike CD8 responses, so virus-specific expansions were likely underestimated and private and CD4 specificities were missed.

Deletion took 2 bases off V and 2 bases off J, with a span of 7 bases between the germline ends. From the cysteine up to the phenylalanine, the CDR3 has a length of 14 residues. Only CDR3 DNA remains: 42 bases, in frame from the first base. The germline V gene yields MNHEY for CDR1 and SVGAGI for CDR2. The receptor library was made with 5' RACE. TCRdb records NextSeq 500 as the sequencer. The TCR library protocol attached unique molecular identifiers to individual cDNA molecules to correct for sequencing error and PCR bias. TCR alpha and beta chains were both sequenced, and the abundances of alpha and beta sequences in each sample were closely correlated with each other. Per the source publication's procedure: Decombinator V4 was used to annotate the V gene, J gene and CDR3 of the TCR sequences. TCRs were defined as expanded if a significant change between any two time points was detected under a Poisson model with p below 0.0001. TCR abundances were normalised to the total number of TCRs sequenced per sample and expressed as counts per million. TRAV1-2 paired with TRAJ12, TRAJ20 or TRAJ33 defined MAIT TCRs, while TRAV10 paired with TRAJ18 defined iNKT TCRs. VDJdb, accessed 1 November 2021, was searched for CMV, EBV and SARS-CoV-2 annotated TCRs, with TCRs annotated for multiple antigens excluded. TCRdb ran its own pipeline on the public reads, namely fastp trimming at Q25 and MiXCR clone calling, and kept in-frame beta chains. Every CDR3 protein is listed once, alongside the most common genes and DNA of its rows. These V and J calls originate from TCRdb's pipeline instead of the authors' own analysis. This sample holds approximately 100,000 distinct CDR3 sequences; approximately 11% were observed only once. The top ten clones comprise approximately 5.4% of the sample.

Set within a cohort of healthcare workers in London, UK, this nested case-control study involved weekly PCR testing of nasopharyngeal swabs along with blood sampling. Healthcare workers were recruited between 23 and 31 March 2020, during the week of the UK lockdown, and were followed weekly for up to roughly 15 weeks. This TCR was recovered from an adult who was a healthcare worker with PCR-confirmed SARS-CoV-2 infection or an uninfected control (not recorded which). The rearranged segments are TRBV6-5 and TRBJ2-1; too little of a D gene remains to name it. Sequencing was done on a sample of whole blood. The bases are TGTGCCAGCAGTTACGGGCGGACCTACAATGAGCAGTTCTTC. Protein translation: CASSYGRTYNEQFF.